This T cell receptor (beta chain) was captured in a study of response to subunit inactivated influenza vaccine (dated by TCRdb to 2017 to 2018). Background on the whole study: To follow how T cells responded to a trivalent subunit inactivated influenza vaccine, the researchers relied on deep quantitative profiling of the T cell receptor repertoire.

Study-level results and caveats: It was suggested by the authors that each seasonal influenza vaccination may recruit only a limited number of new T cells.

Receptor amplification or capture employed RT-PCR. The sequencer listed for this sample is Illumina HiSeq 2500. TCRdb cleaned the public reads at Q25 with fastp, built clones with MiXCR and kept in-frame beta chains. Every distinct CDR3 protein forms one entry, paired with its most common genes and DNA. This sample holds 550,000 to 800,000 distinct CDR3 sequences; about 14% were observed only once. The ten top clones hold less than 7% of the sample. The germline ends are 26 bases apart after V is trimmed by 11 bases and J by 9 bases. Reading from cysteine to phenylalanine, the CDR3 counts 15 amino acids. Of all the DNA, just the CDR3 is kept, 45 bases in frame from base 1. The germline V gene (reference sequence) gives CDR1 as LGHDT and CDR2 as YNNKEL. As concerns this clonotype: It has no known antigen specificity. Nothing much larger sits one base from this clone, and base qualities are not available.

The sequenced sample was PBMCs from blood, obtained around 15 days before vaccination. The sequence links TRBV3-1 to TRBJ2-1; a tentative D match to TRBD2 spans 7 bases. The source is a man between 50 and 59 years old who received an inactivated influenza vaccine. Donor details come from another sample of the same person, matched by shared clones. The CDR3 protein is CACTQDGGGSIEQFF. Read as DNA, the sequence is TGTGCCTGCACCCAAGATGGGGGCGGGAGTATTGAGCAGTTCTTC.